The present T cell receptor (beta chain) was sequenced within a study of shared clonotypes between healthy human individuals. The germline V gene has CDR1 SEHNR and CDR2 FQNEAQ (reference sequence). The CDR3 covers 15 residues. Donors comprised only Caucasian adults living in Nashville, Tennessee. It was across several immunoSEQ plates that each subset's genomic DNA was evenly split. The assay was immunoSEQ multiplex PCR, and TCRdb's table has in-frame clones only and misses some. Of about 99,000 clones listed, less than 50% were seen once; the top ten hold about 16%. The sequence came from a middle-aged woman in good health. Some clones in this sample may be carry-over from other donors' samples. The V gene is TRBV7-9, the J gene TRBJ2-5; D perhaps matches TRBD2 (6 bases). The DNA end favors TRBJ2-7, so the J call may be wrong. Material for sequencing was PBMCs. CDR3 sequence reads: CASSATGVGLYEQYF. CDR3 nucleotide sequence: TGTGCCAGCAGCGCAACGGGAGTCGGTCTCTACGAGCAGTACTTC.